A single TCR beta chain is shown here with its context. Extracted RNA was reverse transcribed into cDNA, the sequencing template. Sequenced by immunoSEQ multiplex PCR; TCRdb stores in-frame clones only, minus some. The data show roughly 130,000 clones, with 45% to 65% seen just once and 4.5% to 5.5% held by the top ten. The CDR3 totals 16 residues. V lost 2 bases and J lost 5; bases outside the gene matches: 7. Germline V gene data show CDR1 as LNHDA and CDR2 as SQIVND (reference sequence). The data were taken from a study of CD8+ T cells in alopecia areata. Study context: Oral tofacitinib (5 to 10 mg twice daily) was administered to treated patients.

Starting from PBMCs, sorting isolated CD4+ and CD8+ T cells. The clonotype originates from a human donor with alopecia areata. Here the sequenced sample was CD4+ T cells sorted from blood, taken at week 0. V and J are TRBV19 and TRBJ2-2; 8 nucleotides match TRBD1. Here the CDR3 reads CASSIPTGASTGELFF. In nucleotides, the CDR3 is TGTGCCAGTAGTATACCGACAGGGGCGAGTACCGGGGAGCTGTTTTTT. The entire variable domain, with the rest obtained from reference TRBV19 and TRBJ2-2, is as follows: DGGITQSPKYLFRKEGQNVTLSCEQNLNHDAMYWYRQDPGQGLRLIYYSQIVNDFQKGDIAEGYSVSREKKESFPLTVTSAQKNPTAFYLCASSIPTGASTGELFFGEGSRLTVL.